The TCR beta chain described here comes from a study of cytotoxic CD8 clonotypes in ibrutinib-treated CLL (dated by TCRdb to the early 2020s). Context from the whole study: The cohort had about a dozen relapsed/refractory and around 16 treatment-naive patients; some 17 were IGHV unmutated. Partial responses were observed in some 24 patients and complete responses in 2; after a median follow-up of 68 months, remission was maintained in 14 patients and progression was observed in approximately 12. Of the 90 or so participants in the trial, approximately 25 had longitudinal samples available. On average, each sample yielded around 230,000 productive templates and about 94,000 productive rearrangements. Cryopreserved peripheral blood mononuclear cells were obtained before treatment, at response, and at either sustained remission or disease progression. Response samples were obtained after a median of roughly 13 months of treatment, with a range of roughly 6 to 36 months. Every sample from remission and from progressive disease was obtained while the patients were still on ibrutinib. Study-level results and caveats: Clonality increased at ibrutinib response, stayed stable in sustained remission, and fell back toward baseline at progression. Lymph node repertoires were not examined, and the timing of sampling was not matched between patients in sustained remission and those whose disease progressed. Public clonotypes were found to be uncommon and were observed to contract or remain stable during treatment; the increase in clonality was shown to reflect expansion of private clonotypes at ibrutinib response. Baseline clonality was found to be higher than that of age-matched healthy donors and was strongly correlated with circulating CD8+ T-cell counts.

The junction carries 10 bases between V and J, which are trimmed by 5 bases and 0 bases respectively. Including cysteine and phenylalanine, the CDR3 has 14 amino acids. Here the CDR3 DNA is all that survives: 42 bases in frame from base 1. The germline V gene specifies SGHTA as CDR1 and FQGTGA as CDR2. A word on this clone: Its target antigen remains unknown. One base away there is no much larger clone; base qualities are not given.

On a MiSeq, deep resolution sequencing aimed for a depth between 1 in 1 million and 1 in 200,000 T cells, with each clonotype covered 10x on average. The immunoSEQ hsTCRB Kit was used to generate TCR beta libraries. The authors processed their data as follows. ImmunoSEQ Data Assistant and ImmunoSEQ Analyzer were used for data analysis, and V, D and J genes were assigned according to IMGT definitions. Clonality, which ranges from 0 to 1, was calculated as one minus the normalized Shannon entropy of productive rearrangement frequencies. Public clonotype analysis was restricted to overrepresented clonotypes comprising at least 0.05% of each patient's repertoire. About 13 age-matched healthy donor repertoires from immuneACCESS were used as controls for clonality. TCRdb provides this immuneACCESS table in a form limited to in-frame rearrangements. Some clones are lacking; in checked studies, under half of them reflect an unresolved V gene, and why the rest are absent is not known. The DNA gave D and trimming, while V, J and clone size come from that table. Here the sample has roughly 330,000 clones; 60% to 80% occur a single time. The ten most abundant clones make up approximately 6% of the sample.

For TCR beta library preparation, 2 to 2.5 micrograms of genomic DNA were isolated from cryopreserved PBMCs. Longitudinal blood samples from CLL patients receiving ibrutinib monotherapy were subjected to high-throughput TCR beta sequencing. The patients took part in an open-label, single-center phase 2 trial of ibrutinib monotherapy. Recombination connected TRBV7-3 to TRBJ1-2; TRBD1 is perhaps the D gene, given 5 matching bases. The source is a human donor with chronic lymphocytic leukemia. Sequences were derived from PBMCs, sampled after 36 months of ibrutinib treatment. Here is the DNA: TGTGCCAGCAGCCGGGACGCTTCTAACTATGGCTACACCTTC. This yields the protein CASSRDASNYGYTF.